Listed below are T cell receptor beta chains from one sample, sequenced in a study of early T cells in non-severe SARS-CoV-2 infection. TCRdb passed the 5' RACE reads through MiXCR, listing each CDR3 protein once. Of tens of thousands of distinct CDR3 sequences in the sample, roughly 6% were seen once. Source: whole blood, taken at baseline. These receptors were taken from an adult who was a healthcare worker with PCR-confirmed SARS-CoV-2 infection or an uninfected control (not recorded which). The CDR3 runs from the conserved cysteine through the conserved F or W. A D gene is named only where the DNA matches it firmly. Size is omitted from some rows. Given values are once, few, many or a class for expanded clones.

abundance,j_gene,v_gene,d_gene,CDR3nt,CDR3aa
many,TRBJ2-1,TRBV3-1,TRBD1,TGTGCCAGCAGCCGATCCGGGACAGCCCTCACCTACAATGAGCAGTTCTTC,CASSRSGTALTYNEQFF
many,TRBJ1-4,TRBV3-1,.,TGTGCCAGCAGCCCACGTATAGAGACTAATGAAAAACTGTTTTTT,CASSPRIETNEKLFF
few,TRBJ1-4,TRBV2,.,TGTGCCAGCAGGTCCTCCAGGGGAGAAAAACTGTTTTTT,CASRSSRGEKLFF
.,TRBJ2-2,TRBV7-6,TRBD2,TGTGCCAGCAGCCCGGGACTAGCGCGCGCCGGGGAGCTGTTTTTT,CASSPGLARAGELFF
many,TRBJ2-1,TRBV5-1,.,TGCGCCAGCAGCTTACCTTGGTCCTACAATGAGCAGTTCTTC,CASSLPWSYNEQFF
many,TRBJ1-1,TRBV6-2/TRBV6-3,.,TGTGCCAGCAGTTACTCTTGGAACACTGAAGCTTTCTTT,CASSYSWNTEAFF
many,TRBJ2-3,TRBV27,.,TGTGCCAGCAGTTTATCTGGAGCCGGGGCAGATACGCAGTATTTT,CASSLSGAGADTQYF
many,TRBJ1-1,TRBV6-5,.,TGTGCCAGCAGTTACTCGCTGACAGGACAAGTTGAAGCTTTCTTT,CASSYSLTGQVEAFF
many,TRBJ2-3,TRBV4-1,TRBD2,TGCGCCAGCAGCCAGGCCCTTAGCGGGGGCACAGATACGCAGTATTTT,CASSQALSGGTDTQYF
medium-sized,TRBJ2-7,TRBV28,.,TGTGCCAGCACCGGGACGGTCTACGAGCAGTACTTC,CASTGTVYEQYF
many,TRBJ2-3,TRBV30,.,TGTGCCTGGACCCGACGAGAGAGAGATACGCAGTATTTT,CAWTRRERDTQYF
few,TRBJ1-5,TRBV2,.,TGTGCCAGCTGTGTTAAGAAGGGGATCGAGGGTGTAGGTCAGCCCCAGCATTTT,CASCVKKGIEGVGQPQHF
.,TRBJ2-7,TRBV11-1,.,TGTGCCAGCAGCCCCGGTGGCCCGGTGCAGTACTTC,CASSPGGPVQYF
many,TRBJ2-1,TRBV7-2,.,TGTGCCAGCAGCTCCAGGGGGGGCACCTACAATGAGCAGTTCTTC,CASSSRGGTYNEQFF
many,TRBJ2-1,TRBV6-2/TRBV6-3,.,TGTGCCAGCAGTAGAAGTCGGGGGAGCTCCTACAATGAGCAGTTCTTC,CASSRSRGSSYNEQFF
.,TRBJ2-3,TRBV7-9,TRBD2,TGTGCCAGCAGCTTAAGAGCGGGAGGGCAAGATACGCAGTATTTT,CASSLRAGGQDTQYF
few,TRBJ2-2,TRBV5-4,.,TGTGCCAGCACCCGAGGGAACACCGGGGAGCTGTTTTTT,CASTRGNTGELFF
many,TRBJ2-1,TRBV6-1,TRBD1,TGTGCCAGCCCCGGGACAGGGAGAAATGAGCAGTTCTTC,CASPGTGRNEQFF
many,TRBJ1-1,TRBV12-3/TRBV12-4,TRBD1,TGTGCCAGCAGTTCTTACAGGGGTACTGAAGCTTTCTTT,CASSSYRGTEAFF
few,TRBJ1-6,TRBV25-1,.,TGTGTCAGCAAAAACAGGGATTCACCCCTCCACTTT,CVSKNRDSPLHF
many,TRBJ2-4,TRBV5-5,.,TGTGCCAGCAGCCCCCTCCTAGCCAAAAACATTCAGTACTTC,CASSPLLAKNIQYF
many,TRBJ2-7,TRBV3-1,.,TGTGCCAGCAGCCAAGGAAACAGGGTGAGCTCCTACGAGCAGTACTTC,CASSQGNRVSSYEQYF
many,TRBJ2-3,TRBV7-2,.,TGTGCCAGCAGCCTTAGGTCCAGAGTGAGTCTTAGCACAGATACGCAGTATTTT,CASSLRSRVSLSTDTQYF
many,TRBJ1-4,TRBV9,.,TGTGCCAGCAGCGTAGGGCAGGGAAACGAAAAACTGTTTTTT,CASSVGQGNEKLFF
many,TRBJ1-3,TRBV6-1,.,TGTGCCAGCAGTGAAGACAGGTCCGGAAACCCCATATATTTT,CASSEDRSGNPIYF
many,TRBJ2-2,TRBV5-1,.,TGCGCCAGCAGCTTGGGCCGCCAACCTAACACCGGGGAGCTGTTTTTT,CASSLGRQPNTGELFF
many,TRBJ2-5,TRBV6-2/TRBV6-3,TRBD2,TGTGCCAGCAGTCAAACTAGCGGGGGGTTCCGGTCCCCTTCGGAGACCCAGTACTTC,CASSQTSGGFRSPSETQYF
many,TRBJ2-1,TRBV29-1,TRBD2,TGCAGCGTTCGTCGACTAGCGGGGAATGAGCAGTTCTTC,CSVRRLAGNEQFF
many,TRBJ2-1,TRBV7-9,.,TGTGCCAGCAGCCCAGCAGAGGCGCAGTTCTTC,CASSPAEAQFF
many,TRBJ1-1,TRBV7-2,TRBD1,TGTGCCAGCAGCTTGACGACAGGGTGGTTTGGGGACATGAACACTGAAGCTTTCTTT,CASSLTTGWFGDMNTEAFF
.,TRBJ1-5,TRBV6-1,TRBD1,TGTGCCAGCAGTACCCCGACAGGGGCCTCCAATCAGCCCCAGCATTTT,CASSTPTGASNQPQHF
many,TRBJ2-2,TRBV29-1,TRBD1,TGCAGCGTTGGGGAAGACAGGGGCACCGGGGAGCTGTTTTTT,CSVGEDRGTGELFF
many,TRBJ2-7,TRBV2,TRBD2,TGTGCCAGCGTGACGACTAGCGGGCTGGGTGAGCAGTACTTC,CASVTTSGLGEQYF
many,TRBJ1-3,TRBV6-6,.,TGTGCCAGCAGTTCGGACCCGAGCTCTGAAAACACCATATATTTT,CASSSDPSSENTIYF
.,TRBJ2-7,TRBV11-2,.,TGTGCCAGCAGCGGGCGGCCTGGGATCAGCTCCTACGAGCAGTACTTC,CASSGRPGISSYEQYF
many,TRBJ2-7,TRBV4-1,.,TGCGCCAGCAGCCAAGCGGACAGAGTAATCTACGAGCAGTACTTC,CASSQADRVIYEQYF
many,TRBJ1-1,TRBV7-9,TRBD1,TGTGCCAGCAGCTCCAGGGACAGAATCAACACTGAAGCTTTCTTT,CASSSRDRINTEAFF
many,TRBJ2-7,TRBV20-1,TRBD2,TGCAGTGCTGAGAGAGCCAGCGGGAGCTACGAGCAGTACTTC,CSAERASGSYEQYF
many,TRBJ2-2,TRBV5-1,.,TGCGCCAGCAGCACCGCCGCTTCTAATACCGGGGAGCTGTTTTTT,CASSTAASNTGELFF
many,TRBJ1-4,TRBV28,TRBD1,TGTGCCAGCAGTTTATCCCACGGACAGGCGTCGGTTTTT,CASSLSHGQASVF
.,TRBJ1-3,TRBV9,.,TGTGCCAGCCGTTCCGGAAACACCATATATTTT,CASRSGNTIYF
many,TRBJ2-7,TRBV12-2,.,TGTGCAAGTATGGGCTACGAGCAGTACTTC,CASMGYEQYF
many,TRBJ2-5,TRBV19,TRBD2,TGTGCCAGTAGTATCAGCGGGGGTCTGGAGACCCAGTACTTC,CASSISGGLETQYF
few,TRBJ2-2,TRBV5-4,TRBD1,TGTGCCAGCAGCCTAAGACAGGGGGCGGGCACCGGGGAGCTGTTTTTT,CASSLRQGAGTGELFF
.,TRBJ2-2,TRBV12-3/TRBV12-4,TRBD2,TGTGCCAGCAGTCCTGCCCGGGGCGGGGGATTGGACACCGGGGAGCTGTTTTTT,CASSPARGGGLDTGELFF
.,TRBJ2-5,TRBV7-2,TRBD2,TGTGCCAGCAGCTTAGGGAGCGGGAGGGGGCAAGAGACCCAGTACTTC,CASSLGSGRGQETQYF
many,TRBJ2-5,TRBV6-5,.,TGTGCCAGCAGTTACTCGAGGTTGGAGGCTAGGCTGTACTTC,CASSYSRLEARLYF
few,TRBJ2-6,TRBV20-1,.,TGCAGTGCTAGTCAATGGGACTGGAGCTCTGGGGCCAACGTCCTGACTTTC,CSASQWDWSSGANVLTF
many,TRBJ2-3,TRBV20-1,.,TGCAGTGCTAGAGATGCGGGGAGCAATTTGGATACGCAGTATTTT,CSARDAGSNLDTQYF